The 8 T cell receptor beta chains below all came from one sample that was sequenced in a study of T cells after posttransplantation cyclophosphamide. Clones were read by immunoSEQ multiplex PCR, and TCRdb kept only the in-frame ones, dropping some. Altogether around 15,000 clones are present, 85% being singletons, with the ten largest covering 25% to 30%. Sampled 1 year posttransplant, controls received myeloablative marrow transplants, methotrexate and a calcineurin inhibitor. Source: PBMCs, taken after allogeneic stem cell transplant with calcineurin inhibitor and methotrexate. These receptor sequences come from a female patient between 18 and 35 years old who received an allogeneic stem cell transplant from an unrelated donor, was CMV-positive, and had acute and chronic GVHD. Some T cells may be provided by the graft donor.

The V and J genes are TRBV29-1 and TRBJ1-1; D may be TRBD1 (5 bases). The CDR3 covers 14 residues. Germline V lookup: CDR1 SQVTM, CDR2 ANQGSEA. Trimming stripped 6 bases from V and 6 bases from J, with 20 bases between. CDR3 sequence reads: CSVGLTDSGAEAFF. In nucleotides, the CDR3 is TGCAGCGTGGGATTGACAGACTCGGGCGCTGAAGCTTTCTTT.

This chain connects TRBV7-2 to TRBJ2-1, with D possibly matching TRBD1 (5 bases). Trimming left V 0 bases short and J 8 bases short, with 8 bases between. Looked up from germline, CDR1 is SGHTA and CDR2 is FQGNSA. This CDR3 is built from 13 residues. Here the CDR3 DNA reads TGTGCCAGCAGCTTAGCAGGGGCGTATGAGCAGTTCTTC. The encoded protein is CASSLAGAYEQFF.

The gene calls are TRBV10-3 and TRBJ2-1; possible D gene TRBD1, 7 bases. V gave up 6 bases and J gave up 4 bases, with 19 bases separating them. The CDR3 spans 16 residues. Germline CDR1 is ENHRY and CDR2 is SYGVKD. The CDR3 sequence is CAIRGTAPGGYNEQFF. Here the CDR3 DNA reads TGTGCCATCAGGGGGACAGCCCCAGGGGGGTACAATGAGCAGTTCTTC.

The chain has TRBV7-9 and TRBJ1-5, with a possible D match to TRBD1 (5 bases). Germline assignment: CDR1 SEHNR and CDR2 FQNEAQ (reference sequence). This CDR3 spans 11 amino acids. The V gene lost 2 bases and the J gene lost 9 bases, with 5 bases spanning the gap. The CDR3 protein is CASSLTGPQHF. CDR3 DNA: TGTGCCAGCAGCTTAACAGGGCCCCAGCATTTT.

This rearrangement joins TRBV7-9 to TRBJ2-7; D is unclear. The CDR3 has 11 residues. The V gene lost 2 bases and the J gene lost 7 bases, with 6 bases spanning the gap. Germline lookup yields CDR1 SEHNR and CDR2 FQNEAQ (reference sequence). CDR3 sequence (DNA): TGTGCCAGCAGCTTATCCTTAGAGCAGTACTTC. It is translated as CASSLSLEQYF.

The rearrangement joins TRBV28 to TRBJ1-1; D perhaps matches TRBD1 (5 bases). Germline CDR1 MDHEN, CDR2 SYDVKM. V was shortened by 5 bases and J by 1 base, with 14 bases between the two germline ends. The length of the CDR3 is 15 residues. The CDR3 DNA is TGTGCCAGCAGTCCCCTGGGGGGTCCGAACACTGAAGCTTTCTTT. Protein product: CASSPLGGPNTEAFF.

This clone was seen a handful of times. This chain uses TRBV6-1 with TRBJ1-4; the D gene is possibly TRBD1 (5 bases). Between the trimmed V and J ends, which lost 2 bases and 8 bases, there was a span of 21 bases. Germline V gene lookup returns CDR1 MNHNS and CDR2 SASEGT. The CDR3 loop spans 17 amino acids. The DNA of the CDR3 is TGTGCCAGCAGTGAACCGATGGGCAGGGCCGCATGGGAAAAACTGTTTTTT. It codes for CASSEPMGRAAWEKLFF.

The chain employs TRBV11-2 and TRBJ2-7, with 9 bases that match TRBD1. CDR1 SGHAT and CDR2 FQNNGV come from the germline V gene. V was pared by 1 base and J by 3 bases, with 7 bases of the junction left unmatched. The CDR3 has 16 residues. This CDR3 is CASSLGGTGPFYEQYF. The DNA of the CDR3 is TGTGCCAGCAGCTTAGGGGGGACAGGGCCCTTCTACGAGCAGTACTTC. The complete variable domain, with remaining parts taken from reference TRBV11-2 and TRBJ2-7, reads EAGVAQSPRYKIIEKRQSVAFWCNPISGHATLYWYQQILGQGPKLLIQFQNNGVVDDSQLPKDRFSAERLKGVDSTLKIQPAKLEDSAVYLCASSLGGTGPFYEQYFGPGTRLTVT.